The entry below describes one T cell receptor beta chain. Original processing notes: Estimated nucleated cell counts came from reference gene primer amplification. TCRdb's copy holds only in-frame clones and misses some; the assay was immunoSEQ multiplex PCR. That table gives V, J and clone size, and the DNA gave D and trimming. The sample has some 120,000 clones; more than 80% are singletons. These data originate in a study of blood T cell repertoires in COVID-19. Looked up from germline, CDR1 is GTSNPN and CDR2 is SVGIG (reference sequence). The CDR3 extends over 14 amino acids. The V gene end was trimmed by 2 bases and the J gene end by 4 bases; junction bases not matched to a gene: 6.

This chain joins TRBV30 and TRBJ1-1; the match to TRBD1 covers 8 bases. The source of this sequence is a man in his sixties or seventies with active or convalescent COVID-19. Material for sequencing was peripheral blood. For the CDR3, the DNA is TGTGCCTGGAGTTTCCGGGACAGGAGCACTGAAGCTTTCTTT. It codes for CAWSFRDRSTEAFF. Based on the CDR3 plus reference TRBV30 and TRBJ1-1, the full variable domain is SQTIHQWPATLVQPVGSPLSLECTVEGTSNPNLYWYRQAAGRGLQLLFYSVGIGQISSEVPQNLSASRPQDRQFILSSKKLLLSDSGFYLCAWSFRDRSTEAFFGQGTRLTVV.